Shown below are 32 T cell receptor beta chains from a single sample sequenced in a study of identical twins. TCRdb reprocessed the 5' RACE reads via MiXCR and lists one record per CDR3 protein. The sample records 1.5 million to 2 million distinct CDR3 sequences, about 32% being singletons. The sample was cord blood. The receptors derive from a newborn girl in good health.

The chain links TRBV6-2 or TRBV6-3 to TRBJ1-1; 9 bases match TRBD1. The CDR3 spans 16 residues. From germline, CDR1 is MNHEY and CDR2 SVGEGT. V shed 6 bases and J 0 bases; nucleotides not matched to a gene: 8. The DNA of the CDR3 is TGTGCCAGCAGACGGACAGGGGTTATGATGAACACTGAAGCTTTCTTT. It encodes CASRRTGVMMNTEAFF.

This clonotype was recorded a few times. V is TRBV5-1 and J is TRBJ2-5; D remains ambiguous. This CDR3 spans 15 amino acids. Trimming removed 0 bases from V and 1 base from J, with 10 bases in between. CDR1 SGHRS and CDR2 YFSETQ come from the germline V gene. CDR3 nucleotides: TGCGCCAGCAGCTTGGACGCGACGGTCCAAGAGACCCAGTACTTC. Translated, it gives CASSLDATVQETQYF.

The chain is built from TRBV12-3 or TRBV12-4 and TRBJ2-2; no clear D gene. Trimming removed 8 bases from V and 5 bases from J, with 21 bases in between. The CDR3 contains 16 residues. The CDR3 DNA is TGTGCCAGCTCGCGGACCCTTAGATTATTGACCGGGGAGCTGTTTTTT. It yields the protein CASSRTLRLLTGELFF.

CDR3 loop: CASSGLAGGRVDEQFF. Written as DNA, the CDR3 is TGTGCCAGCAGCGGACTAGCGGGGGGGCGGGTCGATGAGCAGTTCTTC. The chain employs TRBV7-2 and TRBJ2-1; 15 bases are a match to TRBD2. Germline loops: CDR1 SGHTA, CDR2 FQGNSA. The trim removed 5 bases at V and 8 bases at J, leaving 7 bases unmatched. The CDR3 consists of 16 residues.

Regarding this clonotype: A much larger clone lies one base from this, so it may be a read error. The rearrangement links TRBV6-5 to TRBJ1-4; D is undetermined. V lost 1 base and J lost 8, with 2 bases in between. This CDR3 has 11 residues. Germline values: CDR1 MNHEY, CDR2 SVGAGI. The CDR3 spells CASSYWEKLFF. CDR3 nucleotides: TGTGCCAGCAGTTACTGGGAAAAACTGTTTTTT.

This clonotype was counted between two and nine times. This rearrangement joins TRBV3-1 to TRBJ1-4; D remains unclear. Trimming cost V 11 bases and J 7 bases, with 14 bases left between them. Germline assignment: CDR1 LGHDT and CDR2 YNNKEL (reference sequence). The CDR3 sequence is 12 residues long. CDR3: CAAGTAGEKLFF. For the CDR3, the DNA is TGTGCCGCCGGAACAGCGGGTGAAAAACTGTTTTTT.

The table lists this clonotype with many counts. The V gene is TRBV28, the J gene TRBJ1-1, with D unclear. Germline V CDR1 and CDR2: MDHEN, SYDVKM. The length of the CDR3 is 13 residues. The V and J ends lost 3 bases and 4 bases respectively, with 9 bases between them. CDR3: CASSLAGATEAFF. The CDR3 DNA is TGTGCCAGCAGTTTGGCGGGAGCCACTGAAGCTTTCTTT.

The chain links TRBV11-3 to TRBJ2-1, with 12 bases identical to TRBD1. The J call may be incorrect, as the DNA end agrees better with TRBJ2-7. This CDR3 has 17 amino acids. CDR1 and CDR2 (germline): SGHNT, YENEEA. The CDR3 sequence: CAAARDRGQSSYNEQYF. CDR3 coding DNA: TGTGCAGCAGCCCGGGACAGGGGGCAGAGCTCCTACAATGAGCAGTACTTC.

This clonotype was observed a handful of times. This sequence joins TRBV6-5 and TRBJ1-2; 9 positions agree with TRBD1. The CDR3 loop spans 15 amino acids. CDR1 is MNHEY, CDR2 SVGAGI, per germline. Losses at the gene ends were 0 bases for V and 4 bases for J; bases not matched to a gene: 3. The CDR3 loop is CASSYSDRGTYGYTF. The CDR3 nucleotides are TGTGCCAGCAGTTACTCGGACAGGGGAACCTATGGCTACACCTTC.

This clonotype has just a few counts. The rearrangement joins TRBV20-1 to TRBJ2-4; 9 positions match TRBD1. V shed 1 base and J 5 bases; nucleotides not matched to a gene: 9. Germline V gives CDR1 DFQATT, CDR2 SNEGSKA (reference sequence). CDR3 length: 16 amino acids. The CDR3 loop is CSARAGTGTGQNIQYF. The CDR3 region has the DNA TGCAGTGCTAGAGCGGGGACCGGGACAGGGCAAAACATTCAGTACTTC.

This clonotype was picked up a small number of times. The V and J genes are TRBV27 and TRBJ1-4, with a weak D call TRBD1 (6 bases). This CDR3 spans 22 amino acids. The germline gives CDR1 MNHEY, CDR2 SMNVEV (reference sequence). V lost 7 bases and J 0 bases, leaving 33 bases between the germline ends. This CDR3 is CASILVGGLDPSLPATNEKLFF. CDR3 nucleotides: TGTGCCAGCATTCTCGTCGGGGGCTTGGACCCATCCTTACCCGCAACTAATGAAAAACTGTTTTTT.

This chain uses TRBV20-1 with TRBJ1-2, with D uncertain. The CDR3 length is 8 residues. Germline CDR1 reads DFQATT; CDR2 reads SNEGSKA (reference sequence). V lost 6 bases to trimming and J lost 7 bases, with 3 bases between them. The CDR3 protein is CSAAGYTF. The CDR3 coding sequence is TGCAGTGCCGCTGGCTACACCTTC.

For the CDR3, the DNA is TGTGCCATCAGTGAGTTGGACAGGGGTCCCTACGAGCAGTACTTC. Encoded protein: CAISELDRGPYEQYF. The genes are TRBV10-3 and TRBJ2-7, with 9 bases lining up with TRBD1. Germline V lookup: CDR1 ENHRY, CDR2 SYGVKD. The CDR3 consists of 15 residues. J gave up 2 bases and V 1 base, and 3 bases lay outside the gene matches.

This clonotype appeared a few times. The chain links TRBV28 to TRBJ2-1, with D possibly being TRBD2 (5 bases). CDR1 and CDR2 (germline): MDHEN, SYDVKM. The CDR3 runs to 11 residues. With 2 bases removed from V and 13 bases from J, the gap between germline ends came to 9 bases. DNA for the CDR3: TGTGCCAGCAGTTTAGGACTTCCCCAGTTCTTC. It encodes CASSLGLPQFF.

The chain carries TRBV20-1 and TRBJ2-1; D may be TRBD1 or TRBD2 (5 bases each). V was clipped by 5 bases and J by 5 bases, with 13 bases between them. This CDR3 has 13 amino acids. Germline V gene sequence: CDR1 DFQATT, CDR2 SNEGSKA (reference sequence). CDR3 loop: CSAGTPANNEQFF. The CDR3 nucleotides are TGCAGTGCTGGGACCCCAGCGAACAATGAGCAGTTCTTC.

This clonotype has just a few counts. The chain has TRBV19 and TRBJ2-4; 10 bases align to TRBD1. Germline V lookup: CDR1 LNHDA, CDR2 SQIVND (reference sequence). The CDR3 consists of 14 residues. The ends lost 6 bases at V and 9 bases at J; junction bases unmatched: 8. The CDR3, as DNA: TGTGCCAGTAGCCCGGGACAGGGGCCATCCATTCAGTACTTC. It yields the protein CASSPGQGPSIQYF.

For this clonotype: Its ends do not fully match the called genes, so a read error is possible. V usage is TRBV5-1 and J usage is TRBJ2-3; TRBD2 matches at 10 bases. There are 16 residues in the CDR3. Germline V gives CDR1 SGHRS, CDR2 YFSETQ. The CDR3 nucleotides read TGCGCCAGCAGCTTGTCGGGACTAGCGAGCACAGATGCGCAGTATTTT. This encodes CASSLSGLASTDAQYF.

This clonotype has only a few counts. The rearrangement uses TRBV7-8 and TRBJ1-2; 8 nucleotides match TRBD1. Per germline, CDR1 SGHVS and CDR2 FQNEAQ. V was clipped by 3 bases and J by 1 base; unmatched bases: 10. The CDR3 contains 17 residues. This chain's CDR3 is CASSFLDRGPLNYGYTF. The CDR3 DNA reads TGTGCCAGCAGCTTTCTCGACAGGGGCCCTCTTAACTATGGCTACACCTTC.

This clonotype has only a few counts. This rearrangement joins TRBV7-8 to TRBJ2-7, with a possible D match to TRBD2 (6 bases). Germline V lookup: CDR1 SGHVS, CDR2 FQNEAQ. The CDR3 extends over 12 amino acids. The V and J ends lost 8 bases and 2 bases respectively, with 10 bases between them. CDR3 protein: CASRGNTYEQYF. The CDR3, as DNA: TGTGCCAGCCGGGGGAACACCTACGAGCAGTACTTC.

The genes are TRBV6-6 and TRBJ1-1; D uncertain. The CDR3 extends over 13 amino acids. Per the germline V gene, CDR1 is MNHNY and CDR2 is SVGAGI (reference sequence). Trimming removed 6 bases from V and 1 base from J, with 9 bases in between. CDR3 sequence: CASRSHGNTEAFF. For the CDR3, the DNA is TGTGCCAGCAGATCACACGGGAACACTGAAGCTTTCTTT.

The chain couples TRBV29-1 to TRBJ2-3; 8 bases are shared with TRBD2. Germline lookup yields CDR1 SQVTM and CDR2 ANQGSEA. The CDR3 sequence is 15 residues long. The junction had 10 bases not matched to a gene; V was cut back by 4 bases and J by 4 bases. CDR3 nucleotide sequence: TGCAGCGTTGGTCGGTCGGGAGGGATGGCAGATACGCAGTATTTT. It codes for CSVGRSGGMADTQYF.

Many counts were recorded for this clonotype. V is TRBV29-1 and J is TRBJ2-6; D may be TRBD1 (6 bases). The CDR3 loop spans 14 amino acids. Deletions cut 6 bases from V and 3 bases from J, with 12 bases between. The germline V gene has CDR1 SQVTM and CDR2 ANQGSEA. The CDR3 region is CSVGQSSGANVLTF. For the CDR3, the DNA is TGCAGCGTGGGACAATCCAGTGGGGCCAACGTCCTGACTTTC.

On this clonotype itself: Its ends do not fully match the called genes, so a read error is possible. The chain combines TRBV28 with TRBJ2-1, with 12 nucleotides matching TRBD2. The J call may be in error: the DNA end matches TRBJ2-7 better. The CDR3 extends over 17 amino acids. CDR1 and CDR2 (germline): MDHEN, SYDVKM. The CDR3, as DNA: TGTGCCTGCAGTCCGGACAGAAACCTAGCGGGAGGGTACGAGCAGTACTTC. This gives the protein CACSPDRNLAGGYEQYF.

This clonotype was seen at least ten times. The gene calls are TRBV9 and TRBJ1-2; no reliable D call. This CDR3 has 13 residues. With 0 bases removed from V and 3 bases from J, the gap between germline ends came to 6 bases. From germline, CDR1 is SGDLS and CDR2 YYNGEE. CDR3: CASSVGEDYGYTF. CDR3 bases: TGTGCCAGCAGCGTAGGGGAGGACTATGGCTACACCTTC.

This chain's CDR3 is CATSDWSTDTQYF. CDR3 nucleotide sequence: TGTGCCACCAGTGATTGGAGCACAGATACGCAGTATTTT. J is TRBJ2-3 and V is TRBV24-1; D gene unclear. Trimming shortened V by 2 bases and J by 0 bases, and 2 bases separated the two germline ends. Germline V gene sequence: CDR1 KGHDR, CDR2 SFDVKD. The CDR3 runs 13 residues.

This chain connects TRBV9 to TRBJ2-4; D ambiguous. Trimming pared 0 bases from V and 0 bases from J, leaving 7 bases between. CDR1 SGDLS and CDR2 YYNGEE come from the germline V gene. The CDR3 has 15 residues. Here the CDR3 reads CASSVGVVAKNIQYF. For the CDR3, the DNA is TGTGCCAGCAGCGTAGGCGTCGTAGCCAAAAACATTCAGTACTTC.

This chain connects TRBV13 to TRBJ2-1; 10 bases are a match to TRBD2. J lost 3 bases, V lost 5 bases, and 7 bases had no gene match. CDR1 and CDR2 from the germline V gene are PRHDT and FYEKMQ (reference sequence). This CDR3 region has 16 residues. The chain's CDR3 is CASSPGLAPLYNEQFF. DNA for the CDR3: TGTGCCAGCAGCCCGGGACTAGCGCCTCTCTACAATGAGCAGTTCTTC.

This chain links TRBV4-2 with TRBJ2-4; D possibly uses TRBD1 or TRBD2 (6 bases each). The V end was cut by 2 bases, the J end by 1 base, with 18 bases between. Germline V gene sequence: CDR1 LGHNA, CDR2 YNFKEQ. This CDR3 comprises 18 residues. CDR3 DNA: TGTGCCAGCAGCCAATATAGGGGGACTCCCTTGGCCAAAAACATTCAGTACTTC. This encodes CASSQYRGTPLAKNIQYF.

In this sample, this clonotype turned up many times. The rearrangement uses TRBV28 and TRBJ2-1, with 9 nucleotides matching TRBD2. Germline loops: CDR1 MDHEN, CDR2 SYDVKM. This CDR3 comprises 17 residues. V lost 1 base to trimming and J lost 3 bases; unmatched junction nucleotides: 7. The CDR3 DNA follows: TGTGCCAGCAGTTTATTCGGAGGGACTAGCCTCTACAATGAGCAGTTCTTC. Its translation: CASSLFGGTSLYNEQFF.

In its sample, this clonotype was seen a few times. V is TRBV14 and J is TRBJ2-1; 7 bases line up with TRBD1. The CDR3 sequence is 15 residues long. J lost 0 bases, V lost 2 bases, and 1 base had no gene match. Germline CDR1 and CDR2: SGHDN and FVKESK. The CDR3 protein is CASSQPGGSYNEQFF. In DNA form, the CDR3 reads TGTGCCAGCAGCCAACCAGGGGGCTCCTACAATGAGCAGTTCTTC.

This clonotype was recorded a few times. The rearrangement links TRBV9 to TRBJ2-3; TRBD2 agrees at 12 bases. CDR1 and CDR2 from the germline V gene are SGDLS and YYNGEE. The V and J ends lost 4 bases and 9 bases, in that order; junction bases with no gene match: 6. The CDR3 extends over 14 amino acids. The chain's CDR3 is CASSSRLAGDTQYF. In DNA form, the CDR3 reads TGTGCCAGCAGCTCTAGACTAGCGGGGGACACGCAGTATTTT. Supplemented by reference TRBV9 and TRBJ2-3, the full variable domain reads DSGVTQTPKHLITATGQRVTLRCSPRSGDLSVYWYQQSLDQGLQFLIQYYNGEERAKGNILERFSAQQFPDLHSELNLSSLELGDSALYFCASSSRLAGDTQYFGPGTRLTVL.

J is TRBJ1-2 and V is TRBV2; 10 nucleotides line up with TRBD1. This CDR3 is 15 amino acids long. CDR1 and CDR2 (germline): SNHLY, FYNNEI. V dropped 0 bases and J dropped 8; count of bases not matched to a gene: 6. CDR3 amino acids: CASSEARQGAQGYTF. The CDR3, as DNA: TGTGCCAGCAGTGAAGCGAGACAGGGGGCACAAGGCTACACCTTC.